These 15 T cell receptor beta chains were sequenced from one sample in a study of blood T cell repertoires in COVID-19. TCRdb's table, derived via immunoSEQ multiplex PCR, lists solely in-frame clones and lacks some. The repertoire consists of 23,000 or so clones, with 84% occurring once and the leading ten covering roughly 3.2%. The sample was peripheral blood. The origin of the receptors is a man aged 40-50 years with acute or convalescent COVID-19.

J is TRBJ2-7 and V is TRBV7-8; TRBD1 is a possible D gene (5 bases). The CDR3 runs 16 residues. The V gene lost 0 bases and the J gene lost 1 base, with 13 bases spanning the gap. Germline CDR1 and CDR2: SGHVS and FQNEAQ. CDR3 residues: CASSLAGQGISYEQYF. DNA of the CDR3: TGTGCCAGCAGCTTAGCGGGGCAGGGAATTTCCTACGAGCAGTACTTC.

The count of this clone is one. The chain joins TRBV19 to TRBJ1-5; the D is unclear. Germline V CDR1 and CDR2: LNHDA, SQIVND (reference sequence). The CDR3 is made up of 21 amino acids. Deletions cut 3 bases from V and 3 bases from J, with 30 bases between. The CDR3 DNA reads as TGTGCCAGTAGTATCTGGGCGGGTTATCAAACAGCGGAACGGCACAATCAGCCCCAGCATTTT. It specifies CASSIWAGYQTAERHNQPQHF. Variable domain in full (rest from reference TRBV19 and TRBJ1-5): DGGITQSPKYLFRKEGQNVTLSCEQNLNHDAMYWYRQDPGQGLRLIYYSQIVNDFQKGDIAEGYSVSREKKESFPLTVTSAQKNPTAFYLCASSIWAGYQTAERHNQPQHFGDGTRLSIL.

The rearrangement uses TRBV5-1 and TRBJ2-2; the D gene is possibly TRBD1 (6 bases). Trimming shortened V by 0 bases and J by 4 bases, and 10 bases separated the two germline ends. The CDR3 is 15 residues long. The V gene's germline CDR1 is SGHRS and CDR2 YFSETQ. The CDR3 DNA sequence: TGCGCCAGCAGCTTGGCTCAGGGGAGCACCGGGGAGCTGTTTTTT. Amino acid sequence: CASSLAQGSTGELFF. The variable domain in full, with the rest retrieved from reference TRBV5-1 and TRBJ2-2, is KAGVTQTPRYLIKTRGQQVTLSCSPISGHRSVSWYQQTPGQGLQFLFEYFSETQRNKGNFPGRFSGRQFSNSRSEMNVSTLELGDSALYLCASSLAQGSTGELFFGEGSRLTVL.

DNA for the CDR3: TGTGCCATTAGCAGGGGGCCTGGGGCCAACGTCCTGACTTTC. It specifies CAISRGPGANVLTF. The rearrangement joins TRBV11-1 to TRBJ2-6; TRBD1 matches 8 bases. The CDR3 contains 14 residues. V was clipped by 10 bases and J by 2 bases; unmatched bases: 4. Germline V gives CDR1 SGHAT, CDR2 FQDESV (reference sequence).

The chain joins TRBV3-1 (or the pseudogene TRBV3-2) to TRBJ2-3; 7 nucleotides agree with TRBD2. Trimming took 1 base from V and 3 from J; bases not matched to a gene: 7. This CDR3 is built from 16 residues. Germline V CDR1 and CDR2: LGHDT, YNNKEL (reference sequence). The CDR3, as DNA: TGTGCCAGCAGCCAAGGTTATTCACTAGCGACAGATACGCAGTATTTT. This gives the protein CASSQGYSLATDTQYF.

The rearrangement uses TRBV10-3 and TRBJ1-1, with TRBD1 matching over 8 bases. Germline CDR1 reads ENHRY; CDR2 reads SYGVKD. The CDR3 loop spans 13 amino acids. V was pared by 3 bases and J by 6 bases, with 3 bases of the junction left unmatched. CDR3 coding DNA: TGTGCCATCAGTGACCCGGACAGGGCTGAAGCTTTCTTT. Its translation is CAISDPDRAEAFF.

The V call is TRBV6-5, the J call TRBJ2-1, with D perhaps matching TRBD1 (6 bases). Germline V gene lookup returns CDR1 MNHEY and CDR2 SVGAGI. CDR3 length: 13 amino acids. V shed 5 bases and J shed 4 bases, with 9 bases lying between them. CDR3 protein: CASSHGQYNEQFF. The CDR3 DNA reads TGTGCCAGCAGTCACGGACAGTACAATGAGCAGTTCTTC.

This chain joins TRBV19 and TRBJ2-2; no definite D call. V was pared by 3 bases and J by 9 bases, with 14 bases between. Germline V CDR1 and CDR2: LNHDA, SQIVND (reference sequence). CDR3 length equals 14 residues. CDR3: CASSMREATRELFF. The CDR3 DNA reads as TGTGCCAGTAGTATGCGAGAGGCGACTCGGGAGCTGTTTTTT.

The chain joins TRBV7-9 to TRBJ2-7; the D gene is possibly TRBD1 (6 bases). Germline V gene data show CDR1 as SEHNR and CDR2 as FQNEAQ (reference sequence). CDR3 length: 17 amino acids. With 1 base removed from V and 5 bases from J, the gap between germline ends came to 21 bases. The DNA for the CDR3 is TGTGCCAGCAGCTTAGTGGGTCAGGGGAGAGAGAAAAACGAGCAGTACTTC. This translates into CASSLVGQGREKNEQYF.

This clone showed up just a few times. V and J are TRBV29-1 and TRBJ1-5, with D maybe TRBD1 (6 bases). The CDR3 has 15 amino acids. CDR1 SQVTM and CDR2 ANQGSEA come from the germline V gene. V lost 3 bases and J lost 6, with 18 bases in between. The CDR3 sequence is CSVDRGFRGGQPQHF. The CDR3 DNA reads as TGCAGCGTTGACCGTGGTTTCCGAGGGGGTCAGCCCCAGCATTTT.

The chain links TRBV27 to TRBJ2-2, with D tentatively TRBD2 (7 bases). CDR1 and CDR2 from the germline V gene are MNHEY and SMNVEV (reference sequence). This CDR3 has 16 amino acids. V dropped 0 bases and J dropped 4 bases, with 12 bases sitting between them. CDR3 sequence: CASSLSWGGSTGELFF. CDR3 DNA sequence: TGTGCCAGCAGTTTATCGTGGGGGGGCTCCACCGGGGAGCTGTTTTTT.

The chain combines TRBV18 with TRBJ2-7; weak D call: TRBD1 (6 bases). Trimming removed 3 bases from V and 0 bases from J, with 12 bases in between. CDR3 length equals 15 residues. Germline CDR1 KGHSH, CDR2 LQKENI. CDR3 residues: CASSPKTGTSYEQYF. For the CDR3, the DNA is TGTGCCAGCTCACCGAAAACAGGGACCTCCTACGAGCAGTACTTC.

The J gene is TRBJ2-1, the V gene TRBV5-1; no definite D call. Germline lookup yields CDR1 SGHRS and CDR2 YFSETQ. There are 14 residues in the CDR3. V shed 5 bases and J shed 5 bases, with 14 bases lying between them. This CDR3 reads CASRLFEVDNEQFF. The CDR3 DNA follows: TGCGCCAGCAGGCTGTTTGAGGTGGACAATGAGCAGTTCTTC.

The chain carries TRBV5-1 and TRBJ2-3, with TRBD2 identical over 8 bases. Germline values: CDR1 SGHRS, CDR2 YFSETQ. V shed 6 bases, J shed 2 bases, and the junction held 5 bases outside the gene matches. The CDR3 length is 14 residues. This chain's CDR3 is CASKERGPTDTQYF. The CDR3, as DNA: TGCGCCAGCAAGGAGCGGGGGCCCACAGATACGCAGTATTTT.

This rearrangement joins TRBV7-6 to TRBJ2-1; TRBD2 matches 9 bases. The CDR3 is made up of 15 amino acids. Germline trimming cut 7 bases from V and 4 bases from J; bases unmatched to any gene: 8. Germline CDR1 SGHVS, CDR2 FNYEAQ. CDR3 DNA sequence: TGTGCCAGCACCTTTAGCGGGGGAACATACAATGAGCAGTTCTTC. Its translation: CASTFSGGTYNEQFF.